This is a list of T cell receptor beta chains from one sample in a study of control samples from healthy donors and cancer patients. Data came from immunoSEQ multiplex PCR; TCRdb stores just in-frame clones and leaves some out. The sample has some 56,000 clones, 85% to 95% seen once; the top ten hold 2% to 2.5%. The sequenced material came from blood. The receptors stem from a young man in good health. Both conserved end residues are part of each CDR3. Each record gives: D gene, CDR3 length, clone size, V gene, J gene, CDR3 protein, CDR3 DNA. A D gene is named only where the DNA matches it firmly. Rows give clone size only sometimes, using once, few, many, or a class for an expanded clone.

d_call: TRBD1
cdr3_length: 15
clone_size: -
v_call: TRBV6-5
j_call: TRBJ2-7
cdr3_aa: CASTLRQGPSYEQYF
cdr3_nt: TGTGCCAGCACCCTTAGACAGGGTCCATCCTACGAGCAGTACTTC

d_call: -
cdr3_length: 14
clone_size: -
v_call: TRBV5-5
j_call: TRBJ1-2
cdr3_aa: CASSTRLINYGYTF
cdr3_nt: TGTGCCAGCAGCACCCGACTCATTAACTATGGCTACACCTTC

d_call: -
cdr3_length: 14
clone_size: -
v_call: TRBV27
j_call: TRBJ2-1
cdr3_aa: CASSPGTPYNEQFF
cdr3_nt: TGTGCCAGCAGCCCTGGAACGCCCTACAATGAGCAGTTCTTC

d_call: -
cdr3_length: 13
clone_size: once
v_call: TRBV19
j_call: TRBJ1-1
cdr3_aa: CASSIGENTEAFF
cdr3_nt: TGTGCCAGTAGTATAGGTGAGAACACTGAAGCTTTCTTT

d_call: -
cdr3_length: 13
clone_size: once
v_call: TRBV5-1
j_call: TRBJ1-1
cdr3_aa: CASSPSGVTEAFF
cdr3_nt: TGCGCCAGCAGCCCGTCAGGGGTAACTGAAGCTTTCTTT

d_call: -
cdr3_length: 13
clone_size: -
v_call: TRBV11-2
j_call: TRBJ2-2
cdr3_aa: CASSLPNTGELFF
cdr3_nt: TGTGCCAGCAGCTTACCGAACACCGGGGAGCTGTTTTTT

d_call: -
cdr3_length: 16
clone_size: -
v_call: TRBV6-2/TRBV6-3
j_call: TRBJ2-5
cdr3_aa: CASSPPLQSLQETQYF
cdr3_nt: TGTGCCAGCAGTCCCCCATTACAGAGCCTCCAAGAGACCCAGTACTTC

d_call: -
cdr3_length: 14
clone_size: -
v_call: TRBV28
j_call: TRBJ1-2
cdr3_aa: CASSLSAGRYGYTF
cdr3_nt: TGTGCCAGCAGTTTGTCCGCAGGCCGCTATGGCTACACCTTC

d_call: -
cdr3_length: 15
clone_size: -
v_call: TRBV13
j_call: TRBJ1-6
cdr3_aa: CASSLEDRVNSPLHF
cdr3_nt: TGTGCCAGCAGCTTGGAGGACCGAGTTAATTCACCCCTCCACTTT

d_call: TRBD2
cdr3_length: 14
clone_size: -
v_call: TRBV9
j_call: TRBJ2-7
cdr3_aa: CASSPGLVINEQYF
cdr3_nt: TGTGCCAGCAGCCCCGGACTAGTAATCAACGAGCAGTACTTC

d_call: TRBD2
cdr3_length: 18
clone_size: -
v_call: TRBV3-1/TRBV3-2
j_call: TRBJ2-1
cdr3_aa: CASSPNRGTSGVYNEQFF
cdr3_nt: TGTGCCAGCAGTCCTAACCGGGGGACTAGCGGGGTCTACAATGAGCAGTTCTTC

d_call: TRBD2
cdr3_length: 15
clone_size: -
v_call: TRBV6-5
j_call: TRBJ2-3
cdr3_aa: CASTGLAGYTDTQYF
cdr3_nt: TGTGCCAGCACTGGACTAGCGGGCTACACAGATACGCAGTATTTT

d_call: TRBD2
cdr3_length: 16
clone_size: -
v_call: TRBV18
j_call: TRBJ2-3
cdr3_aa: CASSQTQAGAGDTQYF
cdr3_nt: TGTGCCAGCTCACAAACGCAAGCGGGAGCCGGAGATACGCAGTATTTT

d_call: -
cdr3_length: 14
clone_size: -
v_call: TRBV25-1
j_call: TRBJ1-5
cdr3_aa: CASSRGSGNQPQHF
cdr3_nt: TGTGCCAGCAGTAGGGGTAGTGGCAATCAGCCCCAGCATTTT